This T cell receptor (beta chain) came from a study of beta chain features in type 1 diabetes. The V gene lost 7 bases and the J gene lost 6 bases, with 16 bases spanning the gap. CDR3 length equals 14 residues. CDR1 and CDR2 from the germline V gene are LNHDA and SQIVND (reference sequence). What was sequenced were expressed TCRB transcripts, since all of the isolated RNA had been reverse transcribed. Sequenced by immunoSEQ multiplex PCR; TCRdb stores in-frame clones only, minus some. The repertoire consists of under 300,000 clones, with roughly 30% occurring once and the leading ten covering under 5%. Every participating donor gave one draw, a heparinised blood sample averaging approximately 120 mL.

The genes are TRBV19 and TRBJ2-1; a weak D match, TRBD2 (7 bases). The receptor's source is a man aged 25-45 years in good health. Specimen: central memory CD4+ T cells from blood. DNA for the CDR3: TGTGCCAGTATTGAGGGAGGGGGAGCCAATGAGCAGTTCTTC. This translates into CASIEGGGANEQFF.